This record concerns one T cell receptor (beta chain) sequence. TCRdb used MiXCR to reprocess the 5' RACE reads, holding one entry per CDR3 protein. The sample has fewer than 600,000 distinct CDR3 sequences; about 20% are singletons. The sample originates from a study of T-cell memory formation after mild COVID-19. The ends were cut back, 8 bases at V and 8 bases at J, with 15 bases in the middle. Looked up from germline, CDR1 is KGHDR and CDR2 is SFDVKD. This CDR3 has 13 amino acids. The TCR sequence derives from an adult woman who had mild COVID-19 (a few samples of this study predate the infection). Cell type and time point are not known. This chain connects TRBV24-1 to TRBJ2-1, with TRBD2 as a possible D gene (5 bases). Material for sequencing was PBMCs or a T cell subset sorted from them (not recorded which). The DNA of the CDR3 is TGTGCCACCACCGGTAGGATCGGGGATGAGCAGTTCTTC. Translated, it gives CATTGRIGDEQFF.